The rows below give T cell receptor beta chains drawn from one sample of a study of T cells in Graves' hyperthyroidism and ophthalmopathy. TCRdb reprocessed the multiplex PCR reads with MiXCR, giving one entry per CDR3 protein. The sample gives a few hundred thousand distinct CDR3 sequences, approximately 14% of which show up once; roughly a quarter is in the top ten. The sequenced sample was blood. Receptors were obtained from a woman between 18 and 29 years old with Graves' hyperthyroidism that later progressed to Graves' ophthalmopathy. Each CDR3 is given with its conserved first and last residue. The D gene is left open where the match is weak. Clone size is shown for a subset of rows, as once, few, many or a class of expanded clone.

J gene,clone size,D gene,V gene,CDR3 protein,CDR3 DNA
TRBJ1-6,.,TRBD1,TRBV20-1,CSARGQVNSPLHF,TGCAGTGCTAGGGGACAGGTTAATTCACCCCTCCACTTT
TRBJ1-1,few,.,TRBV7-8,CASSFAIQGTEAFF,TGTGCCAGCAGCTTTGCGATACAGGGAACTGAAGCTTTCTTT
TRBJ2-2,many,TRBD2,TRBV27,CASRTTLTLAGAGTGELFF,TGTGCCAGCAGAACTACCCTAACTCTAGCGGGAGCGGGTACGGGGGAGCTGTTTTTT
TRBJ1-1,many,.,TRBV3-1,CASSQGMTGAFF,TGTGCCAGCAGCCAAGGCATGACGGGAGCTTTCTTT
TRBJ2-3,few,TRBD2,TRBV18,CASSPPASGRPDTQYF,TGTGCCAGCTCACCACCGGCTAGCGGGAGACCGGATACGCAGTATTTT
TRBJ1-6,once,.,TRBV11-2,CASSFGPQGSPLHF,TGTGCCAGCAGCTTTGGGCCGCAGGGCTCACCCCTCCACTTT
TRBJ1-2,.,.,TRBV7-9,CASSSTGGTYGYTF,TGTGCCAGCAGCTCAACAGGTGGGACCTATGGCTACACCTTC
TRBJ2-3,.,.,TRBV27,CASGSGPDTQYF,TGTGCCAGCGGGAGCGGCCCAGATACGCAGTATTTT
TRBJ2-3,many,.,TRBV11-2,CASSLGGRSTDTQYF,TGTGCCAGCAGCTTAGGCGGGCGGAGCACAGATACGCAGTATTTT
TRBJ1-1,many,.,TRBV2,CASSDLNGGNTEAFF,TGTGCCAGCAGTGATCTAAACGGGGGCAACACTGAAGCTTTCTTT
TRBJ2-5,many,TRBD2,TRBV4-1,CASSQAGGRETQYF,TGCGCCAGCAGCCAAGCGGGAGGGCGCGAGACCCAGTACTTC
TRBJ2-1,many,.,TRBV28,CASNPSSEWDKYNEQFF,TGTGCCAGCAATCCCTCAAGCGAATGGGACAAGTACAATGAGCAGTTCTTC
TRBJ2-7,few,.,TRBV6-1,CASSTTGTSEYEQYF,TGTGCCAGCAGTACGACCGGGACTTCTGAATACGAGCAGTACTTC
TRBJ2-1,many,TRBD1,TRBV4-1,CASSERDRGFDEQFF,TGCGCCAGCAGCGAGAGGGACAGGGGGTTCGATGAGCAGTTCTTC
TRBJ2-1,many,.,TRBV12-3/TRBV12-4,CASTLLGSYNEQFF,TGTGCCAGCACCCTACTAGGATCCTACAATGAGCAGTTCTTC
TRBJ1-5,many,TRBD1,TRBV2,CASRDRDGQPQHF,TGTGCCAGCAGGGACAGGGACGGTCAGCCCCAGCATTTT
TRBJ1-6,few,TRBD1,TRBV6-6,CASSYNSGKGARSPLHF,TGTGCCAGCAGTTACAATAGTGGGAAGGGGGCGCGTTCACCCCTCCACTTT
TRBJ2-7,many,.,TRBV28,CASSLDVSYEQYF,TGTGCCAGCAGCCTTGACGTCTCCTACGAGCAGTACTTC
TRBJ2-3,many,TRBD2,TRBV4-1,CASGLAGSGTQYF,TGCGCCAGCGGGTTAGCGGGATCGGGTACGCAGTATTTT
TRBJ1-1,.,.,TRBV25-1,CVSSGALGAGNTEAFF,TGTGTCAGCAGTGGGGCTTTGGGGGCCGGGAACACTGAAGCTTTCTTT
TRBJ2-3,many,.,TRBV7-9,CASSSPTGRLPYTQYF,TGTGCCAGCAGCTCTCCGACAGGCCGGCTCCCGTATACGCAGTATTTT
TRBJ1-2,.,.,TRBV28,CASSFVRQYGYTF,TGTGCCAGCAGTTTTGTCAGACAGTATGGCTACACCTTC
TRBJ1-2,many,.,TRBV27,CASRTPGRGYTF,TGTGCCAGCAGGACCCCCGGTCGGGGCTACACCTTC
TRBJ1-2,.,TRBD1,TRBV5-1,CASSLTGGGTYGYTF,TGCGCCAGCAGCTTGACAGGGGGGGGGACCTATGGCTACACCTTC
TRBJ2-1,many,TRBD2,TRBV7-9,CASSPGLAHVYNEQFF,TGTGCCAGCAGCCCAGGACTAGCCCACGTCTACAATGAGCAGTTCTTC
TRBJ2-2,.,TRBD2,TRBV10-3,CAIDPTSGRTSNTGELFF,TGTGCCATCGATCCCACTAGCGGGAGGACTTCGAACACCGGGGAGCTGTTTTTT
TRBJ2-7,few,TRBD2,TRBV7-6,CASSFGAGGSSYEQYF,TGTGCCAGCAGCTTCGGAGCGGGAGGCTCCTCCTACGAGCAGTACTTC
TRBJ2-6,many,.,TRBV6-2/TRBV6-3,CASSNGGSGANVLTF,TGTGCCAGCAGCAACGGGGGATCTGGGGCCAACGTCCTGACTTTC
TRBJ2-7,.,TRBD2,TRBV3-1,CASSSRTSGRGPHEQYF,TGTGCCAGCAGCTCTCGGACTAGCGGGAGGGGTCCCCACGAGCAGTACTTC
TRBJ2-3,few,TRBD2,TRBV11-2,CASSRGSGSLTDTQYF,TGTGCCAGCAGCCGGGGTAGCGGGAGCCTCACAGATACGCAGTATTTT
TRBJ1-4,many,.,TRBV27,CASSLGGLPNEKLFF,TGTGCCAGCAGTTTAGGGGGACTCCCTAATGAAAAACTGTTTTTT
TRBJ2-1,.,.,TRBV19,CASQGGDYNEQFF,TGTGCCAGCCAGGGTGGGGATTACAATGAGCAGTTCTTC
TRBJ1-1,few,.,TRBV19,CASSSPTGTVSEAFF,TGTGCCAGTAGTTCTCCGACAGGAACAGTCTCTGAAGCTTTCTTT
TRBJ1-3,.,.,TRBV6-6,CASSYSPGQRSSGNTIYF,TGTGCCAGCAGTTACTCACCGGGACAAAGATCCTCTGGAAACACCATATATTTT
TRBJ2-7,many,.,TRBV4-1,CASSQRDGSYEQYF,TGCGCCAGCAGCCAACGGGACGGCTCCTACGAGCAGTACTTC
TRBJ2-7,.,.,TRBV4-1,CASSDPAGDYEQYF,TGCGCCAGCAGTGATCCGGCAGGGGACTACGAGCAGTACTTC
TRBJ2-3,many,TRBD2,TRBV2,CASPSGNMVDTQYF,TGTGCCAGCCCTAGCGGGAATATGGTTGATACGCAGTATTTT